Below, 10 T cell receptor beta chains from the same sample are listed, as sequenced in a study of blood T cell repertoires in COVID-19 (dated by TCRdb to 2020 to 2021). Receptor amplification or capture employed the immunoSEQ multiplex PCR assay. The source is immuneACCESS, and TCRdb retained only in-frame sequences with V and J called. Part of the clones is not carried over; for the studies checked, unresolved V genes explain less than half of this, and the remainder is unexplained. The sample includes about 80,000 clones, with about four fifths observed a single time. Together, the top ten hold 15% to 17% of the sample. Sequencing was performed on peripheral blood. The receptors were gathered from a woman aged 80 or over with acute or convalescent COVID-19.

This sequence joins TRBV7-9 and TRBJ2-1; possible D gene TRBD1, 5 bases. The germline CDR1 and CDR2 sequences are SEHNR and FQNEAQ (reference sequence). The length of the CDR3 is 15 residues. V lost 1 base and J 5 bases, leaving 12 bases between the germline ends. CDR3 DNA sequence: TGTGCCAGCAGCTTAGATGGGGCGATCCACAATGAGCAGTTCTTC. Its translation is CASSLDGAIHNEQFF.

The J gene is TRBJ2-1, the V gene TRBV7-2; TRBD2 aligns across 10 bases. This CDR3 region has 15 residues. Unmatched junction bases numbered 9, after V lost 5 bases and J lost 8 bases. From germline, CDR1 is SGHTA and CDR2 FQGNSA. CDR3 protein: CASSPHSGGPDEQFF. The CDR3 nucleotides read TGTGCCAGCAGCCCCCATAGCGGGGGGCCCGATGAGCAGTTCTTC. Based on the CDR3 plus reference TRBV7-2 and TRBJ2-1, the full variable domain is GAGVSQSPSNKVTEKGKDVELRCDPISGHTALYWYRQSLGQGLEFLIYFQGNSAPDKSGLPSDRFSAERTGGSVSTLTIQRTQQEDSAVYLCASSPHSGGPDEQFFGPGTRLTVL.

This clone was seen a single time. This rearrangement joins TRBV18 to TRBJ1-1; 9 positions agree with TRBD1. Germline CDR1 and CDR2: KGHSH and LQKENI. The CDR3 covers 16 residues. After removal of 3 bases from V and 5 bases from J, the junction contained 10 bases not matched to a gene. CDR3 protein: CASSPDGDRVRTEAFF. CDR3 bases: TGTGCCAGCTCACCCGATGGGGACAGGGTACGTACTGAAGCTTTCTTT.

The rearrangement joins TRBV3-1 (or the pseudogene TRBV3-2) to TRBJ1-6; no reliable D call. Germline V CDR1 and CDR2: LGHDT, YNNKEL (reference sequence). There are 15 residues in the CDR3. V was clipped by 1 base and J by 8 bases, with 12 bases between them. The CDR3 region has the DNA TGTGCCAGCAGCCAAGCCGCGGGTGTTCATTCACCCCTCCACTTT. Amino acid sequence: CASSQAAGVHSPLHF.

V gene TRBV29-1 combines with J gene TRBJ1-1, with D possibly matching TRBD1 (5 bases). The CDR3 has 12 residues. Trimming took 4 bases from V and 9 from J, leaving 15 bases between them. Germline V gives CDR1 SQVTM, CDR2 ANQGSEA. The CDR3 nucleotides are TGCAGCGTTGGGGGCGATATTAAGAAAGCTTTCTTT. Encoded protein: CSVGGDIKKAFF.

The chain couples TRBV18 to TRBJ1-2; weak D call: TRBD1 (6 bases). V was clipped by 5 bases and J by 4 bases, with 26 bases between them. This CDR3 is built from 18 residues. From germline, CDR1 is KGHSH and CDR2 LQKENI. In nucleotides, the CDR3 is TGTGCCAGCTCAGCCGAAGAAGGACAGAAAAGAAAGAGCTATGGCTACACCTTC. Translated: CASSAEEGQKRKSYGYTF.

The chain carries TRBV3-1 (or the pseudogene TRBV3-2) and TRBJ1-1; 10 bases map to TRBD1. CDR3 length: 13 amino acids. The germline gives CDR1 LGHDT, CDR2 YNNKEL (reference sequence). V lost 4 bases and J lost 6; bases outside the gene matches: 2. This CDR3 is CASSRGTGAEAFF. The CDR3 DNA is TGTGCCAGCAGCCGGGGGACAGGGGCTGAAGCTTTCTTT.

The sample holds a few counts of this clone. The gene calls are TRBV2 and TRBJ1-5; D perhaps matches TRBD1 (5 bases). V was cut by 6 bases and J by 1 base, with 13 bases left in between. The CDR3 has 15 residues. From germline, CDR1 is SNHLY and CDR2 FYNNEI. CDR3 in DNA: TGTGCCAGCAGCCCCAGGGAGGGAAGCAATCAGCCCCAGCATTTT. It specifies CASSPREGSNQPQHF.

The rearrangement uses TRBV5-5 and TRBJ1-2, with 9 bases aligning to TRBD1. From germline, CDR1 is SGHKS and CDR2 YYEKEE (reference sequence). The CDR3 spans 14 residues. V shed 4 bases and J 4 bases; nucleotides not matched to a gene: 5. CDR3: CASSRDRVIYGYTF. For the CDR3, the DNA is TGTGCCAGCAGCCGGGACAGGGTGATCTATGGCTACACCTTC.

This chain joins TRBV27 and TRBJ1-1; D call uncertain. The CDR3 spans 14 residues. Trimming pared 6 bases from V and 0 bases from J, leaving 11 bases between. Looked up from germline, CDR1 is MNHEY and CDR2 is SMNVEV (reference sequence). Here the CDR3 DNA reads TGTGCCAGCAGGGCGGGAAGCATGAACACTGAAGCTTTCTTT. Its protein product is CASRAGSMNTEAFF.